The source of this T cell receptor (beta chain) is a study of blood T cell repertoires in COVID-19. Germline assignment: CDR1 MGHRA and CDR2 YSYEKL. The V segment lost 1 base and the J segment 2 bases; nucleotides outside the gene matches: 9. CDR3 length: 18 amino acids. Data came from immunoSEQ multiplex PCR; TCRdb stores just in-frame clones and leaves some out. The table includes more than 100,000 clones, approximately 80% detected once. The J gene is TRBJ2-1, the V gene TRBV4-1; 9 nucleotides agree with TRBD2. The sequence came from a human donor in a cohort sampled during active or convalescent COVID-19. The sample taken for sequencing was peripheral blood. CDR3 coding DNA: TGCGCCAGCAGCCAAGTTGCGGGGAGCGGGGGGACCTACAATGAGCAGTTCTTC. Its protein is CASSQVAGSGGTYNEQFF.